These T cell receptor beta chains were read from a single sample in a study of CD8+CD57+ T cells in acquired aplastic anemia. TCRdb redid the calling of the reads with MiXCR, one entry per CDR3 protein. The sample contains some 140,000 distinct CDR3 sequences, roughly two fifths of which appear only once. Sequenced material: sorted CD4+, CD8+, or CD8+CD57+ T cells (not recorded which) from PBMCs. These receptors all stem from a human donor in good health, serving as a control. Each CDR3 is given with its conserved first and last residue. The D gene is left open where the match is weak. Clone size is stated in some rows and not others, as once, few, many or a class when expanded.

16 TRBJ2-3 TRBD2 NA TRBV19 CAGNPPERGGQEGQYF TGTGCCGGTAATCCCCCCGAGCGGGGGGGCCAAGAGGGTCAGTATTTT
16 TRBJ1-6 NA few TRBV24-1 CATYSFLGTYNSPLHF TGTGCCACCTACTCGTTCTTGGGGACCTATAATTCACCCCTCCACTTT
14 TRBJ1-4 NA NA TRBV19 CARFVSGSGEKLFF TGTGCCAGGTTCGTCAGCGGGTCGGGTGAAAAACTGTTTTTT
14 TRBJ1-1 NA NA TRBV24-1 CATSEADRNTEAFF TGTGCCACCAGTGAAGCTGACAGGAACACTGAAGCTTTCTTT
14 TRBJ1-2 NA NA TRBV6-1 CASSGGFLDYGYTF TGTGCCAGCAGTGGAGGGTTCCTCGACTATGGCTACACCTTC
14 TRBJ2-7 NA once TRBV12-3/TRBV12-4 CASSLVAGQYEQYF TGTGCCAGCAGTTTGGTGGCAGGTCAATACGAGCAGTACTTC
12 TRBJ1-2 NA many TRBV24-1 CATSDPTQSYTF TGTGCCACCAGTGACCCGACACAAAGCTACACCTTC
14 TRBJ2-7 NA NA TRBV19 CASSIGGASYEQYF TGTGCCAGTAGTATCGGCGGGGCGTCCTACGAGCAGTACTTC
12 TRBJ1-1 TRBD1 many TRBV2 CASSRTGAGAFF TGTGCCAGCAGCCGGACAGGGGCTGGAGCTTTCTTT
16 TRBJ2-1 TRBD2 many TRBV7-6 CASSLARLAGGHEQFF TGTGCCAGCAGCTTAGCGCGACTAGCGGGAGGCCATGAGCAGTTCTTC
14 TRBJ1-2 NA NA TRBV7-9 CASSPTGGWGGYTF TGTGCCAGCAGCCCAACGGGGGGCTGGGGCGGCTACACCTTC
17 TRBJ2-1 TRBD2 NA TRBV27 CASSLHGLAGGRNEQFF TGTGCCAGCAGTCTCCACGGACTAGCGGGGGGACGGAATGAGCAGTTCTTC
14 TRBJ2-1 NA NA TRBV10-3 CAISESRQYNEQFF TGTGCCATCAGTGAGTCGAGGCAATACAATGAGCAGTTCTTC
16 TRBJ2-3 TRBD2 many TRBV12-3/TRBV12-4 CASTPGLAEITDTQYF TGTGCCAGCACCCCGGGACTAGCGGAGATCACAGATACGCAGTATTTT
13 TRBJ1-1 NA many TRBV5-4 CASSSLQAPKAFF TGTGCCAGCAGCTCCTTACAAGCACCTAAAGCTTTCTTT
14 TRBJ2-1 TRBD2 few TRBV30 CAWNSGIGGNEQFF TGTGCCTGGAACAGCGGGATTGGTGGGAATGAGCAGTTCTTC